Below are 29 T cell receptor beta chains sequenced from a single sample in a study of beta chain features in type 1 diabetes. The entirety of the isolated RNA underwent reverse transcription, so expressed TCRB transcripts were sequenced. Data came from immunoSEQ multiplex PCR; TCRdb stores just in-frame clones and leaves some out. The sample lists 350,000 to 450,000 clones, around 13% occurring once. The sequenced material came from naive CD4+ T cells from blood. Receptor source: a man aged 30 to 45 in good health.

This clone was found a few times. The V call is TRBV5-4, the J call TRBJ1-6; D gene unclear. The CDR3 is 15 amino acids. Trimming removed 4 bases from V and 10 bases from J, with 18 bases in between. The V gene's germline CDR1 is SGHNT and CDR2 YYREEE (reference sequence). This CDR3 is CASSLDLGSYSPLHF. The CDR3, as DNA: TGTGCCAGCAGCCTTGATCTGGGGAGTTACTCACCCCTCCACTTT.

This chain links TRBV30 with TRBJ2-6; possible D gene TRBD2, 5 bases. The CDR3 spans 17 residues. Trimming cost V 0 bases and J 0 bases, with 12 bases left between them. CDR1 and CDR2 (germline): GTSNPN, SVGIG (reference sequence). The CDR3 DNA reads TGTGCCTGGAGTGTAACCTATGGGAGCTCTGGGGCCAACGTCCTGACTTTC. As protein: CAWSVTYGSSGANVLTF. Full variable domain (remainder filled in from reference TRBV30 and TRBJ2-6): SQTIHQWPATLVQPVGSPLSLECTVEGTSNPNLYWYRQAAGRGLQLLFYSVGIGQISSEVPQNLSASRPQDRQFILSSKKLLLSDSGFYLCAWSVTYGSSGANVLTFGAGSRLTVL.

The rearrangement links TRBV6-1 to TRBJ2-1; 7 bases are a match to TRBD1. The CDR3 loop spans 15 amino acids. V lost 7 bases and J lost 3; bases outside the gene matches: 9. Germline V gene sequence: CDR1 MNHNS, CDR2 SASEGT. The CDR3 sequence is CASNLGQRFYNEQFF. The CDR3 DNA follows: TGTGCCAGCAACCTGGGACAGCGTTTCTACAATGAGCAGTTCTTC.

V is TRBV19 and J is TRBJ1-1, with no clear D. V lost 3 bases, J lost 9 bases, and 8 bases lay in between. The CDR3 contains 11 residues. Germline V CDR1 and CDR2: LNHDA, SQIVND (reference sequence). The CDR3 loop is CASSIHGKAFF. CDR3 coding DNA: TGTGCCAGTAGTATCCACGGAAAAGCTTTCTTT.

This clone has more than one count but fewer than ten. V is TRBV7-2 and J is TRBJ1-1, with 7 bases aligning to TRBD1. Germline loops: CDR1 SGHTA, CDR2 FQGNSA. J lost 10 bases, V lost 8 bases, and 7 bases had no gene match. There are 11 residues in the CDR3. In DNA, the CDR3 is TGTGCCAGCGGGAAGGGGGCTCCAGCTTTCTTT. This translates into CASGKGAPAFF.

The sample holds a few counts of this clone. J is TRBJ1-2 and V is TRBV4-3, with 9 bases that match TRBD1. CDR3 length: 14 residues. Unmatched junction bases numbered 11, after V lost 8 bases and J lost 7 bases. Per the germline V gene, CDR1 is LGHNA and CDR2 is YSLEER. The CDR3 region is CASGAGTGKSGYTF. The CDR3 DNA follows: TGCGCCAGCGGGGCCGGGACAGGGAAGAGTGGCTACACCTTC.

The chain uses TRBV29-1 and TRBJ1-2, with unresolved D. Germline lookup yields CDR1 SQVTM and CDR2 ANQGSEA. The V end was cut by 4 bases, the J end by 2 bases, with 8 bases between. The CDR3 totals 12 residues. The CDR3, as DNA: TGCAGCGTTGCCAGGAGCAACTATGGCTACACCTTC. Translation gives CSVARSNYGYTF.

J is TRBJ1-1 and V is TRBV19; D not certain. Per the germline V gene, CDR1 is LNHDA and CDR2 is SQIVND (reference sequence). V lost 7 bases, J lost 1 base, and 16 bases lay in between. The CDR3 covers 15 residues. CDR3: CASIQDFRSNTEAFF. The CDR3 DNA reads TGTGCCAGTATTCAAGATTTCCGATCGAACACTGAAGCTTTCTTT.

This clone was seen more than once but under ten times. CDR3 coding DNA: TGTGCCATCAGTGAGGGGGGAGCTAGCACAGATACGCAGTATTTT. Protein product: CAISEGGASTDTQYF. This rearrangement joins TRBV10-3 to TRBJ2-3, with D perhaps TRBD1 or TRBD2 (5 bases each). This CDR3 contains 15 residues. Germline CDR1 ENHRY, CDR2 SYGVKD. V lost 2 bases and J lost 0, with 9 bases in between.

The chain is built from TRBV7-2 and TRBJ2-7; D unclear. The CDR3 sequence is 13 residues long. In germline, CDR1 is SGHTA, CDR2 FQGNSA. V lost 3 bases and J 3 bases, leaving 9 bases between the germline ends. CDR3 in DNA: TGTGCCAGCAGCTTCTCCGGCAGCTACGAGCAGTACGTC. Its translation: CASSFSGSYEQYV.

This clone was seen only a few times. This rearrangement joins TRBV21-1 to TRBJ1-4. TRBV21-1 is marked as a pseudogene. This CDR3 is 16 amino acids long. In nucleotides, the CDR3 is TGTGCCAGCAGCAAGACCCGGGAGGGACGAAATGAAAAACTGTTTTTT. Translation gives CASSKTREGRNEKLFF.

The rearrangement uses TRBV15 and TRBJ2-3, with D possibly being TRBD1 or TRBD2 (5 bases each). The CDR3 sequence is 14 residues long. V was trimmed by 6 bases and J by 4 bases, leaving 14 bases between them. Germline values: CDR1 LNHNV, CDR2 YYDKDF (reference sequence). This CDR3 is CATSGGWGSDTQYF. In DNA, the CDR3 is TGTGCCACCAGTGGCGGTTGGGGGTCAGATACGCAGTATTTT.

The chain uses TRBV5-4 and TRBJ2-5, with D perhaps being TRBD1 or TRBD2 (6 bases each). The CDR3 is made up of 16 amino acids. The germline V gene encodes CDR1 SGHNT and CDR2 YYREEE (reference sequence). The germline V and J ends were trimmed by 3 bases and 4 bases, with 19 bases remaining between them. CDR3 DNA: TGTGCCAGCAGCTCTGCGGGCACTACGGGGGCAGAGACCCAGTACTTC. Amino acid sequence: CASSSAGTTGAETQYF.

CDR3 residues: CASSPEFSYNEQFF. The CDR3 DNA reads as TGTGCCAGCAGTCCAGAATTCTCCTACAATGAGCAGTTCTTC. The chain recombines TRBV6-4 with TRBJ2-1; no clear D. V lost 5 bases and J 0 bases, leaving 8 bases between the germline ends. Germline values: CDR1 MRHNA, CDR2 SNTAGT. There are 14 residues in the CDR3.

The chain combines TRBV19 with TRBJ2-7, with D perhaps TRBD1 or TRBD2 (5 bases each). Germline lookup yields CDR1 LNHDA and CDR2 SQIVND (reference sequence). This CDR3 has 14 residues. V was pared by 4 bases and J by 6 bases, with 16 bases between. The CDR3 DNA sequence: TGTGCCAGTAGTACCGGGGCAGGGACCGGCGAGCAGTACTTC. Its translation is CASSTGAGTGEQYF.

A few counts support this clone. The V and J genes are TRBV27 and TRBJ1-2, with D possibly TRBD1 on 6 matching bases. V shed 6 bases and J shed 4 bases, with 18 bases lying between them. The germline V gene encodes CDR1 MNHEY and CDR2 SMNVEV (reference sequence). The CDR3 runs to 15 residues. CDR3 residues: CASRPQGSALYGYTF. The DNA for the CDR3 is TGTGCCAGCAGGCCCCAGGGGTCGGCCCTCTATGGCTACACCTTC.

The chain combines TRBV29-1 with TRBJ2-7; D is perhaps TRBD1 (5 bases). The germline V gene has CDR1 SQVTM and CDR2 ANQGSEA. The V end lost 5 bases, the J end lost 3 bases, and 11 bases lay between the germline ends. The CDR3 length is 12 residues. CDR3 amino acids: CSVRSQGYEQYF. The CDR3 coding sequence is TGCAGCGTTAGATCTCAGGGCTACGAGCAGTACTTC.

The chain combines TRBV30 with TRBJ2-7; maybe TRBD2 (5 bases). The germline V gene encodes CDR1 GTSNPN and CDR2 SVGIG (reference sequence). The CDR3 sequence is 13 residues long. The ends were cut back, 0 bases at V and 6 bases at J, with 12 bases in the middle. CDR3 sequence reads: CAWSVRGPGEQYV. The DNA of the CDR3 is TGTGCCTGGAGTGTACGAGGGCCGGGCGAGCAGTACGTC.

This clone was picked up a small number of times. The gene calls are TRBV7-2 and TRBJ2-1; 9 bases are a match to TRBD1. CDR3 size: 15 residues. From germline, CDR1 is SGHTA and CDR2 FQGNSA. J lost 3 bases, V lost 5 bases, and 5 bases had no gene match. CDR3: CASSLWDRDYNEQFF. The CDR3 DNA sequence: TGTGCCAGCAGCCTCTGGGACAGGGACTACAATGAGCAGTTCTTC.

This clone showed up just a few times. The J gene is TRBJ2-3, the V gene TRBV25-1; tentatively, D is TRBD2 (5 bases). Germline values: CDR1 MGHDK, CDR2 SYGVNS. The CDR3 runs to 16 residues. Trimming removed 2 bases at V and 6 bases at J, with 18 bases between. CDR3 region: CASSEGELLPLDTQYF. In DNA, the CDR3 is TGTGCCAGCAGTGAAGGGGAGCTACTCCCTCTCGATACGCAGTATTTT.

CDR3: CASSPGTANTEAFF. CDR3 sequence (DNA): TGCGCCAGCAGCCCCGGGACGGCGAACACTGAAGCTTTCTTT. This chain joins TRBV4-1 and TRBJ1-1, with a tentative D call TRBD1 (5 bases). CDR1 and CDR2 (germline): MGHRA, YSYEKL. The CDR3 runs 14 residues. Deletions cut 4 bases from V and 1 base from J, with 10 bases between.

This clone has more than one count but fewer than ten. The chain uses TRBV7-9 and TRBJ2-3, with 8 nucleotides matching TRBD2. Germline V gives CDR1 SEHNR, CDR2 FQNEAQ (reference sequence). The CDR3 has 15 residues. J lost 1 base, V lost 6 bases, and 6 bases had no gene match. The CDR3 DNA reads TGTGCCAGCAGTCCGGGGGGGCCTGGCACAGATACGCAGTATTTT. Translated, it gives CASSPGGPGTDTQYF.

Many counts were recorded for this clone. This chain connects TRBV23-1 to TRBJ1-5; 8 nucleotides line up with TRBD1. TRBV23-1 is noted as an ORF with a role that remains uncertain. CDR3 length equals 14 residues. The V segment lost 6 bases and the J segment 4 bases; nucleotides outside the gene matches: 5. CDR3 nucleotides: TGCGCCAGCAGCCAGGACAGGGAGAATCAGCCCCAGCATTTT. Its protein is CASSQDRENQPQHF.

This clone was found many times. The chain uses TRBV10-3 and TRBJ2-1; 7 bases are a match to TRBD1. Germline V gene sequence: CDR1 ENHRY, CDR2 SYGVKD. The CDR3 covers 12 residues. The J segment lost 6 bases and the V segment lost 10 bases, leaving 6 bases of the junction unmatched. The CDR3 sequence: CATKTGINEQFF. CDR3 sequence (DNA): TGTGCCACGAAGACAGGGATCAATGAGCAGTTCTTC.

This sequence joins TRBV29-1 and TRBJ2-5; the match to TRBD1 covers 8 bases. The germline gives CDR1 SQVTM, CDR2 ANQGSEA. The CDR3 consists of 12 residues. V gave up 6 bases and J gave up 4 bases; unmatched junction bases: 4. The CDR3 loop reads CSVGQGLETQYF. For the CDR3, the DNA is TGCAGCGTCGGACAGGGACTAGAGACCCAGTACTTC.

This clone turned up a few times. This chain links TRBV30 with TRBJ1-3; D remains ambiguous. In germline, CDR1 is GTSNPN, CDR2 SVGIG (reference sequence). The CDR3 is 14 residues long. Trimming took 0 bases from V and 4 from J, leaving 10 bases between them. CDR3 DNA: TGTGCCTGGAGTGTTGGAGGGCAAGGAAACACCATATATTTT. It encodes CAWSVGGQGNTIYF.

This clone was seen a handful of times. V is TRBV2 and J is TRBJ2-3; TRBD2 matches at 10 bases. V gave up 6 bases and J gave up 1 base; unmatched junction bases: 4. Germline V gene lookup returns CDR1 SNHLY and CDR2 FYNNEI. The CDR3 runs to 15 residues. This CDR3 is CASSNLAGGTDTQYF. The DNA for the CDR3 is TGTGCCAGCAGCAACCTAGCGGGAGGCACAGATACGCAGTATTTT.

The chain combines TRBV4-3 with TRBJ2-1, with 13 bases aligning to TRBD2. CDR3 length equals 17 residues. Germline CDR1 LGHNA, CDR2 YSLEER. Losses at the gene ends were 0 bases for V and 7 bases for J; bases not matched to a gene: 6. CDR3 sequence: CASSQDPTSGRLNEQFF. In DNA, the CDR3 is TGCGCCAGCAGCCAAGACCCGACTAGCGGGAGGTTAAATGAGCAGTTCTTC.

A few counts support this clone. CDR3: CSAYLGQQYF. In nucleotides, the CDR3 is TGCAGCGCCTATCTCGGACAGCAGTACTTC. This chain uses TRBV29-1 with TRBJ2-5; D may be TRBD1 (6 bases). This CDR3 has 10 amino acids. With 7 bases removed from V and 11 bases from J, the gap between germline ends came to 14 bases. CDR1 is SQVTM and CDR2 is ANQGSEA in the germline V gene.